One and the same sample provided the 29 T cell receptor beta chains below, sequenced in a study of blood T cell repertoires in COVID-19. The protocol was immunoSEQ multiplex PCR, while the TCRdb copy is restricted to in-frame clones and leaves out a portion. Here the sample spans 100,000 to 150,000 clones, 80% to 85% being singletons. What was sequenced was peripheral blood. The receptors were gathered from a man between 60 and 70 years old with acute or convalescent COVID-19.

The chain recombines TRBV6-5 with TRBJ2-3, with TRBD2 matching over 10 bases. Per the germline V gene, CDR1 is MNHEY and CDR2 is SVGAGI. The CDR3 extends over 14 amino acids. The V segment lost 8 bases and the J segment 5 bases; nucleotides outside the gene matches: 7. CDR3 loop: CASLSGGAGDTQYF. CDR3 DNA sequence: TGTGCCAGCCTCAGCGGGGGGGCCGGAGATACGCAGTATTTT.

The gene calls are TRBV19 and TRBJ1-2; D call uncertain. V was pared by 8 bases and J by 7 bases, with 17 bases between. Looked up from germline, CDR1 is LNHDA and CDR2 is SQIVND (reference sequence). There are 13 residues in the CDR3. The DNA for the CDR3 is TGTGCCAGTTCGAGAGAGGGAGGTGGTGGCTACACCTTC. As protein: CASSREGGGGYTF. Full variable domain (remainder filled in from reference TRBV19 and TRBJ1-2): DGGITQSPKYLFRKEGQNVTLSCEQNLNHDAMYWYRQDPGQGLRLIYYSQIVNDFQKGDIAEGYSVSREKKESFPLTVTSAQKNPTAFYLCASSREGGGGYTFGSGTRLTVV.

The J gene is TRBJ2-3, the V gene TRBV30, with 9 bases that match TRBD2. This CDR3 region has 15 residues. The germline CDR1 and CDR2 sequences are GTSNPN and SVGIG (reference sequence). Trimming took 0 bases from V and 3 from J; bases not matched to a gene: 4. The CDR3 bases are TGTGCCTGGAGTGTTAGCGGGAGAGCTACAGATACGCAGTATTTT. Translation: CAWSVSGRATDTQYF. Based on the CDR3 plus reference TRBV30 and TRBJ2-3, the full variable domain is SQTIHQWPATLVQPVGSPLSLECTVEGTSNPNLYWYRQAAGRGLQLLFYSVGIGQISSEVPQNLSASRPQDRQFILSSKKLLLSDSGFYLCAWSVSGRATDTQYFGPGTRLTVL.

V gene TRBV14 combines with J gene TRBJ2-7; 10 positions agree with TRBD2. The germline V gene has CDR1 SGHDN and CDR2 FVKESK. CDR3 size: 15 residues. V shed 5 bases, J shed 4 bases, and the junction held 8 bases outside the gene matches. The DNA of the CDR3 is TGTGCCAGCAGCAAGGTAGCGGGAGGTGGATACGAGCAGTACTTC. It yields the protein CASSKVAGGGYEQYF. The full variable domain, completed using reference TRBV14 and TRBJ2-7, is EAGVTQFPSHSVIEKGQTVTLRCDPISGHDNLYWYRRVMGKEIKFLLHFVKESKQDESGMPNNRFLAERTGGTYSTLKVQPAELEDSGVYFCASSKVAGGGYEQYFGPGTRLTVT.

The CDR3 here is CASSPTGGKLHF. The CDR3 DNA reads as TGTGCCAGCAGCCCGACAGGGGGCAAACTCCACTTT. This chain connects TRBV28 to TRBJ1-6, with 10 positions matching TRBD1. There are 12 residues in the CDR3. Trimming cost V 6 bases and J 16 bases; bases outside gene matches: 6. Germline CDR1 reads MDHEN; CDR2 reads SYDVKM.

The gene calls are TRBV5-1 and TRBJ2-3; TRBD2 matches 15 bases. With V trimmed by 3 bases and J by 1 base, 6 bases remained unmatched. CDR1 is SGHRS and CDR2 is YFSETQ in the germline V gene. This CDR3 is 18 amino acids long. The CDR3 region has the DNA TGCGCCAGCAGCTCAGGACTAGCGGGGGGGCGTGGCACAGATACGCAGTATTTT. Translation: CASSSGLAGGRGTDTQYF.

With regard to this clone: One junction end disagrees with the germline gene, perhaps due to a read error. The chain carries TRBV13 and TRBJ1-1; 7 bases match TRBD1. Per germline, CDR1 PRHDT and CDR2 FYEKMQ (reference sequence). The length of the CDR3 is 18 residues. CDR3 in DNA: TGTGCCAGCAGCTTTACCCTCATAGGGATGACAGGGAACCCTGAAGCTTTCTTT. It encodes CASSFTLIGMTGNPEAFF.

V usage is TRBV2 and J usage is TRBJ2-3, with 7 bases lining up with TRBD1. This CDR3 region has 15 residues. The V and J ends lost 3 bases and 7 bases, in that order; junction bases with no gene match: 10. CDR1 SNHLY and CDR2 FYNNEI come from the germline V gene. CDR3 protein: CASSEGQLVGHTQYF. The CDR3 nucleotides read TGTGCCAGCAGTGAGGGACAGCTGGTCGGTCATACGCAGTATTTT.

CDR3 sequence reads: CASTREAGGRTGELFF. In nucleotides, the CDR3 is TGCGCCAGCACTCGCGAAGCGGGAGGGAGAACCGGGGAGCTGTTTTTT. The chain couples TRBV5-1 to TRBJ2-2, with TRBD2 matching 10 bases. Trimming took 6 bases from V and 5 from J; bases not matched to a gene: 10. Germline assignment: CDR1 SGHRS and CDR2 YFSETQ. The CDR3 consists of 16 residues.

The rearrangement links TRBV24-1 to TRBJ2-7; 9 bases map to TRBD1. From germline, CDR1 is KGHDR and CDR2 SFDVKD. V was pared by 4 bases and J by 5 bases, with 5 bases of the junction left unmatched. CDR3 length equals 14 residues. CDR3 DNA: TGTGCCACCAGTGACACCGGGACAGGGCACGAGCAGTACTTC. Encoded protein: CATSDTGTGHEQYF.

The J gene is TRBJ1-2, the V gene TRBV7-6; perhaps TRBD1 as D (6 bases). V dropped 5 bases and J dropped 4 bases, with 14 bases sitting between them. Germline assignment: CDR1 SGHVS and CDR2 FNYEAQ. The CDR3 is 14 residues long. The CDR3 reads CASSPTGQTYGYTF. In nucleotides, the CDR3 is TGTGCCAGCAGCCCTACCGGACAGACCTATGGCTACACCTTC.

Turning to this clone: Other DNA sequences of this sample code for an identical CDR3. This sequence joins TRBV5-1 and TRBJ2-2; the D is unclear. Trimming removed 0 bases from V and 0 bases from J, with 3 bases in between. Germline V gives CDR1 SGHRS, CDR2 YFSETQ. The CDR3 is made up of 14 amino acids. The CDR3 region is CASSLDSNTGELFF. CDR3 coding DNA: TGCGCCAGCAGCTTGGACTCGAACACCGGGGAGCTGTTTTTT.

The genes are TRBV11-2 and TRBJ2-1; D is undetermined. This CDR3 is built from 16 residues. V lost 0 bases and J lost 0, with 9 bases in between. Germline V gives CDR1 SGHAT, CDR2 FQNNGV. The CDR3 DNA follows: TGTGCCAGCAGCTTAGACCCGAGGAGCTCCTACAATGAGCAGTTCTTC. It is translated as CASSLDPRSSYNEQFF.

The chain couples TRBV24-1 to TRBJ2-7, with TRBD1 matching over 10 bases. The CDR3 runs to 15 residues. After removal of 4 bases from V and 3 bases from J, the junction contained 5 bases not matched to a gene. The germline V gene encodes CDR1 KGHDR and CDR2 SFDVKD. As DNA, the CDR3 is TGTGCCACCAGTGAGGCCGGGACAGGGGTCTACGAGCAGTACTTC. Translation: CATSEAGTGVYEQYF.

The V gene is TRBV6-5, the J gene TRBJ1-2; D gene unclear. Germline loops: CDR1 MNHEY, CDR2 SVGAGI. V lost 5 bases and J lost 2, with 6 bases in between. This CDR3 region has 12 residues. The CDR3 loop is CASSPGNYGYTF. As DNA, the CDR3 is TGTGCCAGCAGTCCAGGAAACTATGGCTACACCTTC.

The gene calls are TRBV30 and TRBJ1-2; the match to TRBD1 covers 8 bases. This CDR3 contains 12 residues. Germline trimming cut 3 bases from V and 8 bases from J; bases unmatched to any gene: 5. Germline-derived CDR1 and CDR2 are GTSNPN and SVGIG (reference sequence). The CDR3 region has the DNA TGTGCCTGGAGCACAGGGGGACACGGCTACACCTTC. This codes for CAWSTGGHGYTF. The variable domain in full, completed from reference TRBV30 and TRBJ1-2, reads SQTIHQWPATLVQPVGSPLSLECTVEGTSNPNLYWYRQAAGRGLQLLFYSVGIGQISSEVPQNLSASRPQDRQFILSSKKLLLSDSGFYLCAWSTGGHGYTFGSGTRLTVV.

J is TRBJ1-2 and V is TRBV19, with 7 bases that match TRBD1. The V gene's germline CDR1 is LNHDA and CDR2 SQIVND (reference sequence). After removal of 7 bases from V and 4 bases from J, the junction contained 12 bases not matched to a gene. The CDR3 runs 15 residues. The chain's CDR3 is CASTFKGGAGYGYTF. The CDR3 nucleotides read TGTGCCAGTACCTTTAAAGGGGGCGCTGGCTATGGCTACACCTTC.

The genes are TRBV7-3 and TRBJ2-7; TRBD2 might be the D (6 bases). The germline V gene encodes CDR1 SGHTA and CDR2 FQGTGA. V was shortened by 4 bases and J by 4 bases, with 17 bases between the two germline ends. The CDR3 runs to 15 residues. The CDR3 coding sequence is TGTGCCAGCAGCTCGAACCCGGGACTTCCGTACGAGCAGTACTTC. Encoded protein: CASSSNPGLPYEQYF.

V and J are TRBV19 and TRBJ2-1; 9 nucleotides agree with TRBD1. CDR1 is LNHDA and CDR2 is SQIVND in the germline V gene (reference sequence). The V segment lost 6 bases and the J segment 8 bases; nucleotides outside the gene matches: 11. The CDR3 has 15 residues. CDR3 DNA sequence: TGTGCCAGTAGGCCGGTAGGGACAGGGTGGCATGAGCAGTTCTTC. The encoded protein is CASRPVGTGWHEQFF.

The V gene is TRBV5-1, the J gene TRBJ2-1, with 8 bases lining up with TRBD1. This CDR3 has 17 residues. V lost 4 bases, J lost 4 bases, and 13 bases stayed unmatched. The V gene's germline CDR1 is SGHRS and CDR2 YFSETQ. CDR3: CASSHSPGQGEYNEQFF. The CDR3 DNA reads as TGCGCCAGCAGCCATTCCCCAGGACAGGGCGAGTACAATGAGCAGTTCTTC.

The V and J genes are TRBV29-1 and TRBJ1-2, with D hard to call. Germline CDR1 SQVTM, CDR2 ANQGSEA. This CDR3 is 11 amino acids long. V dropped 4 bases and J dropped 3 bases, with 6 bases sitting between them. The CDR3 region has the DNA TGCAGCGTTGGACACCACTATGGCTACACCTTC. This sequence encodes CSVGHHYGYTF.

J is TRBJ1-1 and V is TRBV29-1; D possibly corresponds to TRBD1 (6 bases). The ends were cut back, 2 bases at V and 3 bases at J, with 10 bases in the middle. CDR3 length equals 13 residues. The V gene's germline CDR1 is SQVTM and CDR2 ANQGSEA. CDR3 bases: TGCAGCGTTGAAAAGACAGGCCACACTGAAGCTTTCTTT. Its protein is CSVEKTGHTEAFF.

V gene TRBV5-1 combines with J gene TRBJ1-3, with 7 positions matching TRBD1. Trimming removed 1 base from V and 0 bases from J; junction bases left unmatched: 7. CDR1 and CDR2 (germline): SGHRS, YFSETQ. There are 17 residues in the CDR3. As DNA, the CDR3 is TGCGCCAGCAGCTTGCACCCTACAGGGGACTCTGGAAACACCATATATTTT. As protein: CASSLHPTGDSGNTIYF. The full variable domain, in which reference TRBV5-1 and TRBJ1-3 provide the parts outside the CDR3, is KAGVTQTPRYLIKTRGQQVTLSCSPISGHRSVSWYQQTPGQGLQFLFEYFSETQRNKGNFPGRFSGRQFSNSRSEMNVSTLELGDSALYLCASSLHPTGDSGNTIYFGEGSWLTVV.

CDR3 sequence (DNA): TGTGCCAGCAGACCTACCGGACCAGGGGGGTCAAATCAGCCCCAGTATTTT. It codes for CASRPTGPGGSNQPQYF. The chain employs TRBV28 and TRBJ1-5; the D gene is possibly TRBD1 (7 bases). Judging by the DNA end, TRBJ2-3 fits better; the J call may be wrong. In germline, CDR1 is MDHEN, CDR2 SYDVKM. The CDR3 has 17 residues.

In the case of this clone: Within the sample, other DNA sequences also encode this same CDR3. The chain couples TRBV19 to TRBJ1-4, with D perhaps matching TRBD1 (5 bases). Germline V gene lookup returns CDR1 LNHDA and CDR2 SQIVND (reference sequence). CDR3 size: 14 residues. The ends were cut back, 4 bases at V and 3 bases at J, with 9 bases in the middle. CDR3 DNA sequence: TGTGCCAGTAGTACCGGACAAGCTAATGAAAAACTGTTTTTT. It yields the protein CASSTGQANEKLFF.

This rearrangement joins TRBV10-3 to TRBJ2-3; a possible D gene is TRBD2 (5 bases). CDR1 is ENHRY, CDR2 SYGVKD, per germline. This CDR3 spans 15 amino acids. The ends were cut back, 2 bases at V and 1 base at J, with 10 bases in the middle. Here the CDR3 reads CAISEQDYRTDTQYF. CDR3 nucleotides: TGTGCCATCAGTGAGCAAGACTACCGCACAGATACGCAGTATTTT.

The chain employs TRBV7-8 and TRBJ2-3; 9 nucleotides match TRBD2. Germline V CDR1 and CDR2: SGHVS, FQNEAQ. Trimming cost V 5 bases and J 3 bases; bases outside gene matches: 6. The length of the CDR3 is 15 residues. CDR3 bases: TGTGCCAGCAGCGTGGTCAGCGGGGGGACAGATACGCAGTATTTT. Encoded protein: CASSVVSGGTDTQYF.

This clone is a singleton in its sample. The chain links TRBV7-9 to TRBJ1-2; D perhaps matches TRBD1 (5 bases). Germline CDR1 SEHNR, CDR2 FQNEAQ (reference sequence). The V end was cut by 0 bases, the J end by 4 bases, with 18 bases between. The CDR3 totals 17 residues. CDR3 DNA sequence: TGTGCCAGCAGCTTAGCCTCGGACCAGGGAACGGGCTATGGCTACACCTTC. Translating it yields CASSLASDQGTGYGYTF.

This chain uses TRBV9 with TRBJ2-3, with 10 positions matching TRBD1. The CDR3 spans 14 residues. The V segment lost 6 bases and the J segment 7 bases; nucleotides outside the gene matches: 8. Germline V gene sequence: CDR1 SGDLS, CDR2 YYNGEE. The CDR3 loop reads CASTTGQGPHTQYF. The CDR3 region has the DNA TGTGCCAGCACCACGGGACAGGGGCCACATACGCAGTATTTT.